Shown below are 28 T cell receptor beta chains from a single sample sequenced in a study of identical twins. TCRdb itself ran the 5' RACE reads through MiXCR, one entry per CDR3 protein. The sample has 250,000 or so distinct CDR3 sequences, approximately 8.3% seen once. This sample also belongs to another study, concerning yellow fever vaccine responses in identical twins.

Sequencing was carried out using CD8+ T cells sorted from blood. The origin of the receptors is a woman under 30 in good health.

The chain has TRBV5-1 and TRBJ1-2, with D possibly being TRBD1 (6 bases). The germline CDR1 and CDR2 sequences are SGHRS and YFSETQ. V shed 3 bases and J shed 3 bases, with 15 bases lying between them. This CDR3 has 15 residues. CDR3 in amino acids: CASSSVGGTDYGYTF. Here the CDR3 DNA reads TGCGCCAGCAGCTCCGTAGGGGGTACGGACTATGGCTACACCTTC.

The CDR3 coding sequence is TGTGCCAACCCACTATGGGACTTAGCGTTCAAGCAGTACTTC. Residues: CANPLWDLAFKQYF. The gene calls are TRBV11-3 and TRBJ2-7, with D maybe TRBD2 (6 bases). The CDR3 totals 14 residues. Germline V CDR1 and CDR2: SGHNT, YENEEA. V lost 10 bases and J lost 8, with 24 bases in between.

This clonotype occurred a few times. The chain has TRBV7-2 and TRBJ2-5; 10 bases line up with TRBD2. The CDR3 sequence is 16 residues long. V was clipped by 5 bases and J by 4 bases; unmatched bases: 10. CDR1 SGHTA and CDR2 FQGNSA come from the germline V gene. The CDR3 DNA follows: TGTGCCAGCAGCCCGGATAGCGGGGGGAGGGGAGAGACCCAGTACTTC. Amino acid sequence: CASSPDSGGRGETQYF. The full variable domain, in which reference TRBV7-2 and TRBJ2-5 provide the parts outside the CDR3, is GAGVSQSPSNKVTEKGKDVELRCDPISGHTALYWYRQSLGQGLEFLIYFQGNSAPDKSGLPSDRFSAERTGGSVSTLTIQRTQQEDSAVYLCASSPDSGGRGETQYFGPGTRLLVL.

V is TRBV6-2 or TRBV6-3 and J is TRBJ1-5; the D gene is possibly TRBD1 (6 bases). CDR1 is MNHEY, CDR2 SVGEGT, per germline. The CDR3 sequence is 15 residues long. V was pared by 2 bases and J by 4 bases, with 12 bases between. The CDR3 DNA sequence: TGTGCCAGCAGTTACACGGACAGCCCGAATCAGCCCCAGCATTTT. It yields the protein CASSYTDSPNQPQHF.

The chain is built from TRBV27 and TRBJ1-5, with 7 bases matching TRBD1. Trimming cost V 0 bases and J 7 bases; bases outside gene matches: 9. Germline V gives CDR1 MNHEY, CDR2 SMNVEV (reference sequence). The CDR3 spans 16 residues. CDR3 in amino acids: CASSLSGRGREQPQHF. CDR3 nucleotide sequence: TGTGCCAGCAGTTTATCGGGCAGGGGGAGGGAACAGCCCCAGCATTTT.

CDR3 region: CASSLNSAYEQYF. In DNA, the CDR3 is TGTGCCAGCAGTTTGAACTCCGCCTACGAGCAGTACTTC. V and J are TRBV27 and TRBJ2-7; D unresolved. V lost 3 bases, J lost 2 bases, and 8 bases lay in between. The CDR3 length is 13 residues. Germline values: CDR1 MNHEY, CDR2 SMNVEV (reference sequence).

This clonotype was seen only a few times. The gene calls are TRBV5-1 and TRBJ1-1, with D possibly TRBD1 on 5 matching bases. The CDR3 runs to 14 residues. Trimming stripped 4 bases from V and 4 bases from J, with 14 bases between. Germline V gives CDR1 SGHRS, CDR2 YFSETQ. CDR3 in amino acids: CASSPSGASTEAFF. CDR3 DNA sequence: TGCGCCAGCAGCCCCAGCGGGGCGAGCACTGAAGCTTTCTTT. The entire variable domain, with the rest obtained from reference TRBV5-1 and TRBJ1-1, is as follows: KAGVTQTPRYLIKTRGQQVTLSCSPISGHRSVSWYQQTPGQGLQFLFEYFSETQRNKGNFPGRFSGRQFSNSRSEMNVSTLELGDSALYLCASSPSGASTEAFFGQGTRLTVV.

The V call is TRBV28, the J call TRBJ2-5, with no clear D. The length of the CDR3 is 13 residues. Trimming shortened V by 3 bases and J by 4 bases, and 9 bases separated the two germline ends. Germline CDR1 MDHEN, CDR2 SYDVKM. The CDR3 DNA is TGTGCCAGCAGTTTCGCCTTACCAGAGACCCAGTACTTC. It is translated as CASSFALPETQYF. Together with reference TRBV28 and TRBJ2-5, the CDR3 gives the full variable domain: DVKVTQSSRYLVKRTGEKVFLECVQDMDHENMFWYRQDPGLGLRLIYFSYDVKMKEKGDIPEGYSVSREKKERFSLILESASTNQTSMYLCASSFALPETQYFGPGTRLLVL.

Only a few counts were recorded for this clonotype. The chain carries TRBV7-9 and TRBJ1-2; 8 nucleotides agree with TRBD1. The germline gives CDR1 SEHNR, CDR2 FQNEAQ (reference sequence). CDR3 length: 12 amino acids. The junction had 6 bases not matched to a gene; V was cut back by 8 bases and J by 7 bases. For the CDR3, the DNA is TGTGCCAGCGACCAGGGGGCGTTTGGCTACACCTTC. Its protein product is CASDQGAFGYTF.

The table lists this clonotype with many counts. The CDR3, as DNA: TGCGCCAGCAGCGGGGAGGTAGGGTTGGGGCTCGATGAGCAGTTCTTC. Protein sequence: CASSGEVGLGLDEQFF. This chain joins TRBV5-1 and TRBJ2-1; D is perhaps TRBD2 (6 bases). CDR3 length equals 16 residues. Germline CDR1 is SGHRS and CDR2 is YFSETQ. V lost 4 bases and J lost 8, with 22 bases in between.

This clonotype was observed a handful of times. The V call is TRBV6-2 or TRBV6-3, the J call TRBJ2-3; a weak D match, TRBD2 (5 bases). V lost 6 bases and J 0 bases, leaving 16 bases between the germline ends. Germline values: CDR1 MNHEY, CDR2 SVGEGT. This CDR3 region has 16 residues. The CDR3 bases are TGTGCCAGCAGAGACTACGGACTCCAAAGCACAGATACGCAGTATTTT. Its translation is CASRDYGLQSTDTQYF.

This clonotype was seen ten or more times. The chain has TRBV12-3 or TRBV12-4 and TRBJ1-5, with 7 positions matching TRBD1. This CDR3 comprises 14 residues. The V gene end was trimmed by 6 bases and the J gene end by 7 bases; junction bases not matched to a gene: 9. CDR3 amino acids: CASSWRQGGQPQHF. In DNA, the CDR3 is TGTGCCAGCAGCTGGCGACAGGGAGGACAGCCCCAGCATTTT.

This chain connects TRBV25-1 to TRBJ2-7, with 8 bases that match TRBD2. The germline V gene encodes CDR1 MGHDK and CDR2 SYGVNS. This CDR3 has 14 amino acids. V lost 6 bases, J lost 5 bases, and 9 bases stayed unmatched. The CDR3 DNA follows: TGTGCCAGCAGACCCACTCAAGCGGGAGACGAGCAGTACTTC. This encodes CASRPTQAGDEQYF.

The V and J genes are TRBV28 and TRBJ2-1; 8 bases match TRBD2. After removal of 3 bases from V and 4 bases from J, the junction contained 5 bases not matched to a gene. From germline, CDR1 is MDHEN and CDR2 SYDVKM. This CDR3 is built from 15 residues. The CDR3 loop is CASSFSTSDYNEQFF. CDR3 DNA: TGTGCCAGCAGTTTTTCGACTAGCGATTACAATGAGCAGTTCTTC.

In regard to this clonotype: At one of its ends the junction is not consistent with the germline gene, which may arise from a read error. The rearrangement uses TRBV29-1 and TRBJ2-7; D is unresolved. Looked up from germline, CDR1 is SQVTM and CDR2 is ANQGSEA. The length of the CDR3 is 11 residues. In DNA form, the CDR3 reads TGCAGCGTCACCGACGGCTACGAGCACTACTTC. Translating it yields CSVTDGYEHYF.

V gene TRBV5-5 combines with J gene TRBJ1-5, with unresolved D. The CDR3 loop spans 15 amino acids. In germline, CDR1 is SGHKS, CDR2 YYEKEE (reference sequence). V lost 9 bases, J lost 4 bases, and 20 bases lay in between. CDR3: CAMSPRPGSNQPQHF. CDR3 bases: TGTGCCATGAGCCCCAGGCCCGGGTCAAATCAGCCCCAGCATTTT.

This clonotype was counted only a few times. V gene TRBV7-8 combines with J gene TRBJ2-1, with D possibly being TRBD1 (5 bases). This CDR3 has 17 residues. CDR1 is SGHVS and CDR2 is FQNEAQ in the germline V gene. V was pared by 1 base and J by 6 bases, with 19 bases between. The CDR3: CASSLVTQGPPVNEQFF. In DNA, the CDR3 is TGTGCCAGCAGCTTAGTGACCCAGGGCCCCCCGGTCAATGAGCAGTTCTTC.

The chain recombines TRBV20-1 with TRBJ2-7, with 10 bases that match TRBD2. Germline CDR1 is DFQATT and CDR2 is SNEGSKA (reference sequence). CDR3 length equals 17 residues. V dropped 0 bases and J dropped 5; count of bases not matched to a gene: 13. CDR3 DNA: TGCAGTGCTAGAGATGAGGATAGCGGGAGGCCGTTAGACGAGCAGTACTTC. Its translation: CSARDEDSGRPLDEQYF.

J is TRBJ1-2 and V is TRBV9; D unresolved. Looked up from germline, CDR1 is SGDLS and CDR2 is YYNGEE. This CDR3 is built from 10 residues. Between the trimmed V and J ends, which lost 8 bases and 8 bases, there was a span of 10 bases. The chain's CDR3 is CASYSTGYTF. The CDR3 DNA sequence: TGTGCCAGTTATTCGACGGGCTACACCTTC.

This clonotype was counted many times. The chain is built from TRBV6-5 and TRBJ1-1; 7 bases match TRBD1. Trimming took 0 bases from V and 3 from J; bases not matched to a gene: 4. CDR3 size: 15 residues. Germline loops: CDR1 MNHEY, CDR2 SVGAGI. The CDR3 DNA reads TGTGCCAGCAGTTACTCGGACAGGATCGACACTGAAGCTTTCTTT. It codes for CASSYSDRIDTEAFF.

The CDR3 here is CASSLHFPEQYF. The DNA of the CDR3 is TGTGCCAGCAGCTTACACTTTCCCGAGCAGTACTTC. The chain joins TRBV7-9 to TRBJ2-7; D not resolved. The CDR3 loop spans 12 amino acids. The germline V gene has CDR1 SEHNR and CDR2 FQNEAQ (reference sequence). V was shortened by 2 bases and J by 6 bases, with 8 bases between the two germline ends.

Note on this clonotype: A read error may account for a junction end that differs from germline. V is TRBV9 and J is TRBJ1-1; D may be TRBD1 (5 bases). The CDR3 consists of 14 residues. Germline V CDR1 and CDR2: SGDLS, YYNGEE. CDR3 nucleotide sequence: TGTGCCAGCAGCCCTAGCCAGGGACTCCCTGAGGCTTTCTTT. This sequence encodes CASSPSQGLPEAFF.

At least ten counts were recorded for this clonotype. The chain links TRBV25-1 to TRBJ2-7; TRBD2 might be the D (5 bases). Trimming took off 3 bases at V and 4 bases at J, with 13 bases between the two ends. CDR1 is MGHDK and CDR2 is SYGVNS in the germline V gene. CDR3 length: 14 residues. CDR3 sequence: CASSDFGNRYEQYF. The CDR3 nucleotides are TGTGCCAGCAGTGACTTCGGGAATCGTTACGAGCAGTACTTC.

Ten or more counts support this clonotype. The chain links TRBV27 to TRBJ2-1; weak D call: TRBD2 (5 bases). Trimming took 4 bases from V and 2 from J, leaving 9 bases between them. The CDR3 length is 14 residues. The germline V gene encodes CDR1 MNHEY and CDR2 SMNVEV (reference sequence). The CDR3 DNA reads as TGTGCCAGCAGTTCTGCGGGCCCCTACAATGAGCAGTTCTTC. It translates to CASSSAGPYNEQFF.

The CDR3 region has the DNA TGTGCCAGCAGCGACCGAGAGGGGGTAGTGGACACCGGGGAGCTGTTTTTT. This translates into CASSDREGVVDTGELFF. The chain joins TRBV9 to TRBJ2-2, with D perhaps TRBD1 (6 bases). V was shortened by 3 bases and J by 3 bases, with 18 bases between the two germline ends. Germline CDR1 is SGDLS and CDR2 is YYNGEE. The CDR3 sequence is 17 residues long.

This clonotype was found a few times. This chain connects TRBV7-2 to TRBJ2-5; D remains unclear. Germline CDR1 reads SGHTA; CDR2 reads FQGNSA. Trimming shortened V by 5 bases and J by 4 bases, and 11 bases separated the two germline ends. There are 13 residues in the CDR3. The CDR3 region is CASSLFIGETQYF. The CDR3 nucleotides are TGTGCCAGCAGCCTCTTTATCGGAGAGACCCAGTACTTC.

This clonotype showed up just a few times. The gene calls are TRBV12-3 or TRBV12-4 and TRBJ2-7; the D gene is possibly TRBD1 (6 bases). V lost 10 bases, J lost 2 bases, and 18 bases lay in between. The CDR3 covers 14 residues. The CDR3 spells CATIRTGTTYEQYF. CDR3 bases: TGTGCCACCATACGCACCGGGACAACCTACGAGCAGTACTTC.

The table lists this clonotype with many counts. The gene calls are TRBV29-1 and TRBJ2-5, with TRBD1 matching over 11 bases. The CDR3 runs 15 residues. Germline V gene sequence: CDR1 SQVTM, CDR2 ANQGSEA. Trimming cost V 4 bases and J 2 bases; bases outside gene matches: 6. This chain's CDR3 is CSVGGRDRGQETQYF. The CDR3, as DNA: TGCAGCGTTGGCGGCCGGGACAGGGGGCAAGAGACCCAGTACTTC.